Following are 30 T cell receptor beta chains from one sample sequenced in a study of patients and donors after allogeneic stem cell transplantation (dated by TCRdb to about 2020). Library prep was done by RT-PCR. The run used a NextSeq 550. The public reads were quality trimmed at Q25 with fastp and then assembled into clones with MiXCR by TCRdb, keeping productive beta chains. When rows share a CDR3 protein, they turn into one entry using the most common DNA and genes. This sample is represented by under 200,000 distinct CDR3 sequences; 30% of them were singletons. The ten largest clones represent roughly 3% of the sample. Sequencing input: blood, either unsorted or a sorted T cell fraction (not recorded which). These receptors were obtained from a human donor who was either an allogeneic HSCT recipient or a stem cell or donor lymphocyte infusion donor (not recorded which). It is not recorded whose cells these are; they may come from a transplant donor.

The genes are TRBV27 and TRBJ1-2; D possibly corresponds to TRBD1 (5 bases). Trimming shortened V by 8 bases and J by 3 bases, and 16 bases separated the two germline ends. The germline V gene has CDR1 MNHEY and CDR2 SMNVEV (reference sequence). This CDR3 is 14 amino acids long. The CDR3: CASSAWGSHYGYTF. CDR3 DNA sequence: TGTGCCAGCTCAGCATGGGGGTCTCACTATGGCTACACCTTC.

The chain uses TRBV20-1 and TRBJ2-3; D could derive from TRBD1 or TRBD2 (5 bases each). The germline V gene encodes CDR1 DFQATT and CDR2 SNEGSKA (reference sequence). The CDR3 has 15 amino acids. Trimming left V 8 bases short and J 5 bases short, with 23 bases between. The CDR3 reads CSLAILRDEGDTQYF. The DNA for the CDR3 is TGCAGTCTTGCAATTCTCCGGGACGAGGGAGATACGCAGTATTTT.

The chain couples TRBV6-2 or TRBV6-3 to TRBJ2-1; 8 bases are a match to TRBD2. This CDR3 has 18 residues. V was pared by 6 bases and J by 5 bases, with 18 bases of the junction left unmatched. Germline V gives CDR1 MNHEY, CDR2 SVGEGT. The chain's CDR3 is CASSYQRELSLLDNEQFF. CDR3 nucleotide sequence: TGTGCCAGCAGCTATCAGCGGGAGTTATCCCTCCTCGACAATGAGCAGTTCTTC.

The rearrangement uses TRBV5-6 and TRBJ2-7; D is unclear. The germline V and J ends were trimmed by 2 bases and 2 bases, with 14 bases remaining between them. The germline V gene encodes CDR1 SGHDT and CDR2 YYEEEE. This CDR3 spans 15 amino acids. CDR3 bases: TGTGCCAGCAGCTTCGGATCCTCACCCCCCTACGAGCAGTACTTC. Translated, it gives CASSFGSSPPYEQYF.

This clonotype was detected only a few times. V usage is TRBV7-3 and J usage is TRBJ2-1; D is undetermined. Trimming left V 5 bases short and J 0 bases short, with 11 bases between. Germline values: CDR1 SGHTA, CDR2 FQGTGA. The CDR3 runs to 15 residues. The CDR3 here is CASSPTPLSYNEQFF. CDR3 nucleotides: TGTGCCAGCAGCCCGACACCTCTCTCCTACAATGAGCAGTTCTTC.

This clonotype was counted only a few times. The chain links TRBV4-1 to TRBJ2-7; no clear D. The CDR3 covers 13 residues. With 0 bases removed from V and 6 bases from J, the gap between germline ends came to 9 bases. Germline loops: CDR1 MGHRA, CDR2 YSYEKL. CDR3 DNA: TGCGCCAGCAGCCAAGATTACCTATTCGAGCAGTACTTC. Translated, it gives CASSQDYLFEQYF.

This clonotype has only a few counts. The chain carries TRBV6-6 and TRBJ1-5, with TRBD1 matching 7 bases. CDR1 and CDR2 (germline): MNHNY, SVGAGI (reference sequence). CDR3 length: 14 amino acids. J was trimmed by 3 bases and V by 6 bases; bases with no gene match: 5. The chain's CDR3 is CASRHRGPNQPQHF. The DNA of the CDR3 is TGTGCCAGCAGACACAGGGGCCCCAATCAGCCCCAGCATTTT.

This rearrangement joins TRBV5-4 to TRBJ2-1; the D gene could be TRBD1 or TRBD2 (5 bases each). Germline assignment: CDR1 SGHNT and CDR2 YYREEE (reference sequence). The V end lost 4 bases, the J end lost 2 bases, and 10 bases lay between the germline ends. The CDR3 is 14 residues long. The CDR3 nucleotides read TGTGCCAGCAGCCAGGGACCTGCCTACAATGAGCAGTTCTTC. Residues: CASSQGPAYNEQFF.

The rearrangement uses TRBV6-6 and TRBJ1-5; unclear D gene. Per the germline V gene, CDR1 is MNHNY and CDR2 is SVGAGI (reference sequence). Trimming shortened V by 0 bases and J by 7 bases, and 10 bases separated the two germline ends. The CDR3 is 14 residues long. The CDR3 DNA is TGTGCCAGCAGTTACTCGACGCTTGTCCAGCCCCAGCATTTT. As protein: CASSYSTLVQPQHF.

The table lists this clonotype with a few counts. The CDR3 here is CATTAGGIWETQYF. The CDR3 nucleotides read TGTGCCACCACAGCGGGAGGGATCTGGGAGACCCAGTACTTC. V is TRBV28 and J is TRBJ2-5, with TRBD2 matching over 10 bases. With V trimmed by 10 bases and J by 5 bases, 10 bases remained unmatched. This CDR3 contains 14 residues. Germline values: CDR1 MDHEN, CDR2 SYDVKM. Variable domain in full (rest from reference TRBV28 and TRBJ2-5): DVKVTQSSRYLVKRTGEKVFLECVQDMDHENMFWYRQDPGLGLRLIYFSYDVKMKEKGDIPEGYSVSREKKERFSLILESASTNQTSMYLCATTAGGIWETQYFGPGTRLLVL.

This clonotype was detected only a few times. The chain joins TRBV25-1 to TRBJ2-7, with D hard to call. Trimming shortened V by 0 bases and J by 4 bases, and 7 bases separated the two germline ends. Germline V gene lookup returns CDR1 MGHDK and CDR2 SYGVNS. This CDR3 comprises 13 residues. The DNA for the CDR3 is TGTGCCAGCAGTGAATACTTTGAGTACGAGCAGTACTTC. Translated: CASSEYFEYEQYF.

The chain couples TRBV5-1 to TRBJ2-1, with TRBD2 matching over 7 bases. The CDR3 length is 16 residues. The J segment lost 7 bases and the V segment lost 1 base, leaving 11 bases of the junction unmatched. The germline V gene has CDR1 SGHRS and CDR2 YFSETQ. The CDR3 nucleotides read TGCGCCAGCAGCTTGATCGGCGGGAGTTTGGGAAATGAGCAGTTCTTC. It yields the protein CASSLIGGSLGNEQFF.

The chain combines TRBV7-3 with TRBJ2-3; D unresolved. The V gene's germline CDR1 is SGHTA and CDR2 FQGTGA. The CDR3 totals 12 residues. Deletions cut 5 bases from V and 6 bases from J, with 9 bases between. The CDR3 DNA follows: TGTGCCAGCAGCGCGACTGGGGATACGCAGTATTTT. It specifies CASSATGDTQYF.

This clonotype came up many times. J is TRBJ1-2 and V is TRBV29-1; D ambiguous. The CDR3 runs 15 residues. Germline CDR1 reads SQVTM; CDR2 reads ANQGSEA. V dropped 3 bases and J dropped 4 bases, with 18 bases sitting between them. CDR3 bases: TGCAGCGTTGATAGTGGCATCCCCATCGCCTATGGCTACACCTTC. It encodes CSVDSGIPIAYGYTF.

This clonotype was found a few times. The chain joins TRBV28 to TRBJ2-7; a weak D match, TRBD1 (6 bases). Germline V gene data show CDR1 as MDHEN and CDR2 as SYDVKM. V shed 3 bases and J shed 0 bases, with 9 bases lying between them. The CDR3 has 14 amino acids. In nucleotides, the CDR3 is TGTGCCAGCAGTTTCAGGGGCTACTCCTACGAGCAGTACTTC. Residues: CASSFRGYSYEQYF. The entire variable domain, with the rest obtained from reference TRBV28 and TRBJ2-7, is as follows: DVKVTQSSRYLVKRTGEKVFLECVQDMDHENMFWYRQDPGLGLRLIYFSYDVKMKEKGDIPEGYSVSREKKERFSLILESASTNQTSMYLCASSFRGYSYEQYFGPGTRLTVT.

This clonotype was detected a few times. The rearrangement joins TRBV5-1 to TRBJ1-4; D may be TRBD1 (5 bases). Between the trimmed V and J ends, which lost 7 bases and 0 bases, there was a span of 13 bases. Germline assignment: CDR1 SGHRS and CDR2 YFSETQ. The CDR3 is made up of 15 amino acids. The CDR3 loop is CASSTGYATNEKLFF. CDR3 sequence (DNA): TGCGCCAGCTCAACAGGTTATGCAACTAATGAAAAACTGTTTTTT.

This clonotype occurred a few times. The V call is TRBV10-3, the J call TRBJ1-1; D might be TRBD1 (5 bases). Germline V gene data show CDR1 as ENHRY and CDR2 as SYGVKD. This CDR3 is built from 13 residues. With 7 bases removed from V and 1 base from J, the gap between germline ends came to 10 bases. The CDR3 DNA follows: TGTGCCATCAAGGGGCAGGAGAACACTGAAGCTTTCTTT. Translated, it gives CAIKGQENTEAFF.

The V call is TRBV12-3 or TRBV12-4, the J call TRBJ2-3; 10 positions match TRBD2. The CDR3 is 15 amino acids. The ends lost 5 bases at V and 6 bases at J; junction bases unmatched: 8. CDR3 amino acids: CASSPPSGRVDTQYF. In nucleotides, the CDR3 is TGTGCCAGCAGTCCCCCCAGCGGGAGGGTGGATACGCAGTATTTT.

V and J are TRBV20-1 and TRBJ2-1; D uncertain. CDR3 size: 14 residues. In germline, CDR1 is DFQATT, CDR2 SNEGSKA (reference sequence). Deletions cut 7 bases from V and 1 base from J, with 14 bases between. In DNA, the CDR3 is TGCAGTGGCGGAGATGGTTCTTCCTACAATGAGCAGTTCTTC. Translated, it gives CSGGDGSSYNEQFF.

This sequence joins TRBV20-1 and TRBJ1-2; 7 bases are shared with TRBD1. The CDR3 loop spans 13 amino acids. The V gene end was trimmed by 6 bases and the J gene end by 7 bases; junction bases not matched to a gene: 11. Germline V gives CDR1 DFQATT, CDR2 SNEGSKA (reference sequence). CDR3 loop: CSASGQNAPGYTF. Here the CDR3 DNA reads TGCAGTGCCTCGGGACAGAACGCGCCTGGCTACACCTTC.

V is TRBV5-1 and J is TRBJ2-3; 10 bases match TRBD1. The ends lost 6 bases at V and 3 bases at J; junction bases unmatched: 7. The CDR3 consists of 15 residues. Germline loops: CDR1 SGHRS, CDR2 YFSETQ. CDR3 protein: CASNLMDRGTDTQYF. CDR3 coding DNA: TGCGCCAGCAACCTCATGGACAGGGGGACAGATACGCAGTATTTT. The whole variable domain, remainder taken from reference TRBV5-1 and TRBJ2-3, is KAGVTQTPRYLIKTRGQQVTLSCSPISGHRSVSWYQQTPGQGLQFLFEYFSETQRNKGNFPGRFSGRQFSNSRSEMNVSTLELGDSALYLCASNLMDRGTDTQYFGPGTRLTVL.

V usage is TRBV3-1 and J usage is TRBJ2-7; D is ambiguous. The germline CDR1 and CDR2 sequences are LGHDT and YNNKEL (reference sequence). Trimming left V 1 base short and J 3 bases short, with 4 bases between. CDR3 length: 12 amino acids. The CDR3 loop reads CASSQARYEQYF. DNA for the CDR3: TGTGCCAGCAGCCAAGCTCGCTACGAGCAGTACTTC.

V usage is TRBV20-1 and J usage is TRBJ2-7; the D is unclear. V lost 5 bases and J 6 bases, leaving 11 bases between the germline ends. The CDR3 is 11 amino acids. CDR1 is DFQATT, CDR2 SNEGSKA, per germline (reference sequence). The CDR3 loop is CSAVNTVEQYF. The DNA of the CDR3 is TGCAGTGCTGTCAACACCGTCGAGCAGTACTTC.

The rearrangement uses TRBV6-5 and TRBJ2-7, with a weak D call TRBD1 (5 bases). Trimming took off 5 bases at V and 3 bases at J, with 17 bases between the two ends. Germline V CDR1 and CDR2: MNHEY, SVGAGI. The CDR3 covers 15 residues. This CDR3 reads CASSDATVSFYEQYF. CDR3 DNA: TGTGCCAGCAGTGACGCGACAGTTTCCTTCTACGAGCAGTACTTC.

The sample holds many counts of this clonotype. The V gene is TRBV27, the J gene TRBJ2-6; tentatively, D is TRBD2 (7 bases). The V gene lost 1 base and the J gene lost 1 base, with 14 bases spanning the gap. Germline values: CDR1 MNHEY, CDR2 SMNVEV (reference sequence). The CDR3 totals 18 residues. The CDR3 loop reads CASSLFGGGTSGANVLTF. CDR3 in DNA: TGTGCCAGCAGTTTATTTGGCGGGGGCACGTCTGGGGCCAACGTCCTGACTTTC.

The chain couples TRBV3-1 to TRBJ2-5; TRBD2 aligns across 9 bases. Germline CDR1 is LGHDT and CDR2 is YNNKEL (reference sequence). The V segment lost 4 bases and the J segment 5 bases; nucleotides outside the gene matches: 11. The CDR3 runs 16 residues. The CDR3 DNA reads TGTGCCAGCAGCCTTCCGCCGGGACTAGCTGTTGAGACCCAGTACTTC. The encoded protein is CASSLPPGLAVETQYF.

The J gene is TRBJ2-7, the V gene TRBV20-1; 11 nucleotides agree with TRBD2. Trimming at V came to 0 bases and at J to 4 bases, leaving 17 bases not matched to a gene. Looked up from germline, CDR1 is DFQATT and CDR2 is SNEGSKA (reference sequence). The CDR3 loop spans 19 amino acids. CDR3 residues: CSARDQLSGRATYRYEQYF. CDR3 bases: TGCAGTGCTAGAGATCAGCTTAGCGGGAGGGCCACTTACCGTTACGAGCAGTACTTC.

This clonotype was detected ten times or more. This chain uses TRBV11-2 with TRBJ2-3; weak D call: TRBD2 (5 bases). Germline-derived CDR1 and CDR2 are SGHAT and FQNNGV. With 1 base removed from V and 2 bases from J, the gap between germline ends came to 10 bases. The CDR3 spans 15 residues. The CDR3 region is CASSLALGNTDTQYF. CDR3 coding DNA: TGTGCCAGCAGCTTAGCTCTCGGGAACACAGATACGCAGTATTTT.

The chain combines TRBV4-2 with TRBJ2-1, with 12 bases aligning to TRBD2. CDR3 length equals 19 residues. Germline V gene sequence: CDR1 LGHNA, CDR2 YNFKEQ. V was clipped by 0 bases and J by 4 bases; unmatched bases: 10. The CDR3 here is CASSQDPRGGLAGYNEQFF. The CDR3 coding sequence is TGTGCCAGCAGCCAAGACCCCAGGGGAGGACTAGCGGGGTACAATGAGCAGTTCTTC.

Many counts were recorded for this clonotype. This rearrangement joins TRBV12-3 or TRBV12-4 to TRBJ1-2; 8 nucleotides agree with TRBD1. This CDR3 comprises 11 residues. J was trimmed by 10 bases and V by 7 bases; bases with no gene match: 5. CDR3 in DNA: TGTGCCAGCATCGGACAGGGCGACTACACCTTC. Residues: CASIGQGDYTF.